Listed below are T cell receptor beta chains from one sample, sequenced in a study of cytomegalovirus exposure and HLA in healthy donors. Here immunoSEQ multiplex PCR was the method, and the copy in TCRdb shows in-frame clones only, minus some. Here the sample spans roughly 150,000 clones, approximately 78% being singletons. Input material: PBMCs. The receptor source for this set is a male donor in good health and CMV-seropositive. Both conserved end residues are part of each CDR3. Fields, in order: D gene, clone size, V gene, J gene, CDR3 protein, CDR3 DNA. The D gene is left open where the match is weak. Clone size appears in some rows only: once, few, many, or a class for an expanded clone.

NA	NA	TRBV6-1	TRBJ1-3	CASSERGGSGNTIYF	TGTGCCAGCAGTGAGCGGGGAGGCTCTGGAAACACCATATATTTT
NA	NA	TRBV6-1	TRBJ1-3	CASSEAIVQGTPGNTIYF	TGTGCCAGCAGTGAAGCTATCGTTCAAGGGACACCTGGAAACACCATATATTTT
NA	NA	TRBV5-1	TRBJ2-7	CASSLEGHTYEQYF	TGCGCCAGCAGCTTGGAGGGACATACCTACGAGCAGTACTTC
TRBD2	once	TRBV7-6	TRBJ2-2	CASSFPGLADTGELFF	TGTGCCAGCAGCTTCCCGGGACTAGCGGATACCGGGGAGCTGTTTTTT
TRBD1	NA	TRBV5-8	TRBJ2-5	CASSSGTASSEETQYF	TGTGCCAGCAGCTCCGGGACAGCTTCCTCAGAGGAGACCCAGTACTTC
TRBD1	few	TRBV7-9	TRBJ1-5	CSSSRWTGYSNQPQHF	TGTTCCAGCAGCCGTTGGACAGGTTATAGCAATCAGCCCCAGCATTTT
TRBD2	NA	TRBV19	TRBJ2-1	CASSKVAGLYNEQFF	TGTGCCAGTAGTAAGGTAGCGGGGCTTTACAATGAGCAGTTCTTC
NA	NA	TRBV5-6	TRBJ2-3	CASNLRGGGTSTDTQYF	TGTGCCAGCAATCTCCGGGGCGGCGGGACTAGCACAGATACGCAGTATTTT
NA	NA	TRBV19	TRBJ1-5	CASSIVAGSSNQPQHF	TGTGCCAGTAGTATTGTGGCAGGGTCGTCCAATCAGCCCCAGCATTTT
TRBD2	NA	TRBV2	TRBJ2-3	CASSDPSAGGADTQYF	TGTGCCAGCAGTGACCCTTCAGCGGGGGGGGCAGATACGCAGTATTTT
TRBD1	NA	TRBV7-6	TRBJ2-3	CASSLAQGFSDTQYF	TGTGCCAGCAGCTTAGCACAGGGGTTCTCAGATACGCAGTATTTT
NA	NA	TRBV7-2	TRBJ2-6	CANLPGEVTGANVLTF	TGTGCCAACCTACCGGGGGAGGTAACTGGGGCCAACGTCCTGACTTTC
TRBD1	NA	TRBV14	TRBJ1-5	CASSQDEGQGADSNQPQHF	TGTGCCAGCAGCCAAGATGAAGGACAGGGGGCAGATAGCAATCAGCCCCAGCATTTT
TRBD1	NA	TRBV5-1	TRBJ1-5	CASSLGTGGGYQPQHF	TGCGCCAGCAGCTTGGGCACAGGGGGCGGGTATCAGCCCCAGCATTTT
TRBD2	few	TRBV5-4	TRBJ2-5	CASSLPTSGSTGETQYF	TGTGCCAGCAGCTTGCCGACTAGCGGGAGTACAGGAGAGACCCAGTACTTC
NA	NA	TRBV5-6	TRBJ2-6	CASSLEKGARLSGANILTF	TGTGCCAGCAGCTTGGAGAAGGGTGCAAGGCTCTCTGGGGCCAACATCCTGACTTTC
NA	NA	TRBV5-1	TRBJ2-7	CASSLWLTGNYEQYF	TGCGCCAGCAGCTTGTGGCTAACGGGGAACTACGAGCAGTACTTC
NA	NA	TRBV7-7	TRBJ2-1	CASSPASSTEQFF	TGTGCCAGCAGCCCAGCTTCTAGTACTGAGCAGTTCTTC
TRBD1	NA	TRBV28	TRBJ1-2	CASSLGTGVYGYTF	TGTGCCAGCAGTTTAGGGACAGGTGTCTATGGCTACACCTTC
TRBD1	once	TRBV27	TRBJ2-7	CASAGTASYEQYF	TGTGCCAGCGCCGGGACAGCCTCCTACGAGCAGTACTTC
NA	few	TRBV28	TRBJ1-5	CASSPPSRSNQPQHF	TGTGCCAGCAGTCCCCCGAGCAGGTCCAATCAGCCCCAGCATTTT
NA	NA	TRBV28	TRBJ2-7	CASSPPTYEQYF	TGTGCCAGCAGTCCTCCCACCTACGAGCAGTACTTC
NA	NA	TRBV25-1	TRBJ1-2	CASSSFLGDYGYTF	TGTGCCAGCAGTTCTTTCTTAGGAGACTATGGCTACACCTTC
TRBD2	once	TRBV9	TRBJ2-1	CASSAYTREGRNEQFF	TGTGCCAGCAGCGCCTATACCCGGGAGGGCCGCAATGAGCAGTTCTTC
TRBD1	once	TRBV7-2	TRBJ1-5	CASSLVTGINQPQHF	TGTGCCAGCAGCTTAGTGACAGGGATAAATCAGCCCCAGCATTTT
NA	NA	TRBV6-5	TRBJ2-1	CASSYLNEQFF	TGTGCCAGCAGTTACCTTAATGAGCAGTTCTTC